This T cell receptor beta chain is from a study of identical twins' blood T cells. Whole-study results and caveats: Out-of-frame TCRbeta clonotypes reportedly had markedly more similar V usage in twins than unrelated donors.

Comment on this clonotype: Its cognate antigen is unknown.

TCRdb used MiXCR to reprocess the 5' RACE reads, holding one entry per CDR3 protein. Of a few hundred thousand distinct CDR3 sequences detected, about 28% appear once; the ten largest clones hold 6.1%. The junction had 14 bases not matched to a gene; V was cut back by 1 base and J by 5 bases. Germline V CDR1 and CDR2: DFQATT, SNEGSKA (reference sequence). The CDR3 spans 18 residues. The chain couples TRBV20-1 to TRBJ2-1, with 10 bases that match TRBD2. The sequencing sample was made of PBMCs. This TCR came from a woman aged 18-49 years in good health. In DNA form, the CDR3 reads TGCAGTGCTAGAGTCCTAGCGGGAGTATATGGAAAGGACAATGAGCAGTTCTTC. This translates into CSARVLAGVYGKDNEQFF.